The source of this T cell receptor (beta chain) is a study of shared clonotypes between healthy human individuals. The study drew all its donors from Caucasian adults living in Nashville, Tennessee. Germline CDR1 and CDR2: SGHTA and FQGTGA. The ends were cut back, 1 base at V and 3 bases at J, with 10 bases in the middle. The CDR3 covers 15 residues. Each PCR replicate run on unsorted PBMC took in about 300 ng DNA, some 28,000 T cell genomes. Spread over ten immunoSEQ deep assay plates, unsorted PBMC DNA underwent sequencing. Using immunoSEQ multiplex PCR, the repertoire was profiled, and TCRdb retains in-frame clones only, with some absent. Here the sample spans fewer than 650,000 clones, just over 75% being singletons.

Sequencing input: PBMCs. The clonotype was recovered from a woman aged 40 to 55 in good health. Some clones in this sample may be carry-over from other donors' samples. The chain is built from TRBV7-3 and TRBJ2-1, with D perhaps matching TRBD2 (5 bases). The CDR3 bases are TGTGCCAGCAGCTTAAATGTGGGAGTCTACAATGAGCAGTTCTTC. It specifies CASSLNVGVYNEQFF.